The source of this T cell receptor beta chain is a study of cytomegalovirus exposure and HLA in healthy donors. General observations from the study: Several of the most significant clusters were apparently associated with common viral pathogens in a later analysis. As a later analysis showed, a missense DCLRE1C variant was linked to trimming of TCR beta V- and J-genes. Available immune exposure information covered CMV serostatus only.

Per germline, CDR1 SGHTA and CDR2 FQGNSA. CDR3 length: 15 amino acids. Trimming pared 5 bases from V and 4 bases from J, leaving 17 bases between. The primer mix had 60 Vbeta and 13 Jbeta primers. Original handling: Roughly 12 million shared chains were among around 78 million unique TCR beta chains counted in a later analysis. Measured with immunoSEQ multiplex PCR; TCRdb has only the in-frame clones, and not every one. V, J and clone size are those of that table, while D and trimming were read from the DNA. The sample records some 95,000 clones, 77% being singletons. On this clone itself: Its antigen is unidentified.

What was sequenced was PBMCs. This clonotype was sampled from a man in his fifties or sixties in good health and CMV-seropositive. The chain has TRBV7-2 and TRBJ1-1; maybe TRBD1 (6 bases). DNA for the CDR3: TGTGCCAGCAGCGACAGAGGGGGGGGTAGCACTGAAGCTTTCTTT. This gives the protein CASSDRGGGSTEAFF.